This T cell receptor beta chain is drawn from a study of graft-versus-host responses after intestinal transplantation. Comment on this clone: No antigen is known for it.

Measured with immunoSEQ multiplex PCR; TCRdb has only the in-frame clones, and not every one. Among 45,000 to 65,000 clones listed, almost 95% were seen once. This clonotype was obtained from a human donor who was the organ donor for an intestinal transplant. This specimen was unstimulated CD4+ T cells sorted from spleen or lymph node cells, taken before transplant.

This chain's CDR3 is CATSRSQWTRGLYGYTF. The DNA for the CDR3 is TGTGCCACCAGCAGATCTCAGTGGACAAGGGGCCTCTATGGCTACACCTTC. The gene calls are TRBV15 and TRBJ1-2; TRBD1 is a possible D gene (5 bases). Trimming shortened V by 2 bases and J by 4 bases, and 20 bases separated the two germline ends. Per germline, CDR1 LNHNV and CDR2 YYDKDF (reference sequence). The CDR3 is made up of 17 amino acids. The full variable domain, with the rest looked up from reference TRBV15 and TRBJ1-2, is DAMVIQNPRYQVTQFGKPVTLSCSQTLNHNVMYWYQQKSSQAPKLLFHYYDKDFNNEADTPDNFQSRRPNTSFCFLDIRSPGLGDTAMYLCATSRSQWTRGLYGYTFGSGTRLTVV.